This TCR beta chain was recovered during a study of blood T cells in healthy people across ages. The sample, around 10 milliliters of peripheral blood, was drawn from each donor. With regard to this clonotype: The antigen is not known.

Per the germline V gene, CDR1 is DFQATT and CDR2 is SNEGSKA (reference sequence). V dropped 3 bases and J dropped 5 bases, with 13 bases sitting between them. The CDR3 sequence is 14 residues long. Combining a sample-barcoded 5' primer with a J-beta primer mix, a second PCR ran for about 6 to 12 cycles. The authors tagged each cDNA molecule using a template-switch adaptor with 12 random nucleotides. TCRdb re-called the 5' RACE reads through MiXCR, storing one row per CDR3 protein. The table lists approximately 1.5 million distinct CDR3 sequences, around 35% of them singletons. Study-level findings and limits: Long-lived donors carried more naive CD4+ cells and greater diversity than aged donors. Strong correlation linked observed beta diversity and percent naive T cells.

The V and J genes are TRBV20-1 and TRBJ1-4, with D maybe TRBD1 (6 bases). The origin of this receptor is a woman in her twenties or thirties in good health. The sequenced sample was blood. The CDR3 nucleotides read TGCAGTGCTAGTACTTCAGGGGTGAATGAAAAACTGTTTTTT. This encodes CSASTSGVNEKLFF.